The TCR beta chain under discussion was sequenced for a study of T cell responses to AZD1222 COVID-19 vaccine. Findings of the study overall: Donors in the cohort were predominantly white British and more often female, and clonal diversity was possibly underestimated. Epitopes outside B.1.351 and B.1.1.7 mutated regions reportedly drew nearly half of spike TCRs. Spike was spanned by vaccine-associated CD4 TCRs, which were dominant at 160-218 and 743-854. Two AZD1222 doses significantly raised spike-specific TCR breadth and depth over controls.

As to this clone: Its specificity is not known.

Sequencing was performed with immunoSEQ multiplex PCR; in TCRdb, only in-frame clones are kept and a portion is missing. The data hold about 110,000 clones, with approximately 89% observed a single time. The starting material was peripheral blood, obtained on day 0 of AZD1222 vaccination. The TCR sequence derives from an adult in good health.

DNA of the CDR3: TGTGCCAGCAGCCTAGGCAGGGGGCAGGCCTATGGCTACACCTTC. Its translation: CASSLGRGQAYGYTF. V usage is TRBV2 and J usage is TRBJ1-2, with 8 bases aligning to TRBD1. Trimming took 6 bases from V and 4 from J; bases not matched to a gene: 10. The V gene's germline CDR1 is SNHLY and CDR2 FYNNEI. The CDR3 has 15 amino acids.